This T cell receptor beta chain originates from a study of blood T cell repertoires in COVID-19 (dated by TCRdb to the early 2020s). Background for the entire study: Collaborator samples came from the United States, Italy and Spain and covered acute and convalescent phases of COVID-19. The material from the prospective study consisted of cDNA or gDNA derived from T cells, B-cell-depleted T cells, or PBMCs. Samples came from the ongoing ImmuneRACE study (first 160 participants) plus 1,254 subjects from 6 global collaborators. The dataset comprised deeply sampled blood TCRbeta repertoires from subjects exposed to, actively infected with, or recovered from COVID-19. Where available, HLA class I and class II types were obtained from metadata supplied by the sample provider rather than from assay-based typing. A de-identified subject ID, COVID-19 status, age in years and sex were almost always included in the sample metadata. The repertoires were made available in a free public database intended to serve as a resource for research on the immune response to SARS-CoV-2. On the study overall, not on this receptor specifically: How much clinical and demographic metadata was included differed by source and by participant, and the metadata was provided uncurated.

Collaborating institutions collected whole blood in K2EDTA tubes following their own protocols. Collaborator samples were shipped for TCRbeta analysis as frozen whole blood, isolated PBMCs, or DNA extracted from either sample type. This clone came up a few times. The clone's antigen remains unknown. The sample holds no much larger clone one base away, and base qualities are not on file. The immunoSEQ Assay, a bias-controlled multiplex PCR, was used to amplify TCRbeta CDR3 regions from genomic DNA. The original methods were these. Within the assay, amplification of reference gene primers was used to estimate how many nucleated cells each sample contained. Sequence reads were collapsed and filtered to measure the absolute abundance of every unique TCRbeta CDR3 rearrangement. Productive Simpson clonality was computed per sample as the square root of Simpson's diversity index over productive rearrangements. As stored in TCRdb, this immuneACCESS dataset retains in-frame rearrangements with V and J assigned. A fraction of the clones does not appear; measured against another copy, unresolved V genes explain less than half of the discrepancy, and the remainder lacks a known reason. The V and J calls and the clone size are those of that table, but D and trimming were determined from the DNA. The sample data list about 88,000 clones, and approximately 70% of these were observed just once. In total, the top ten clones hold around 23% of the sample.

Sequenced material: peripheral blood. This TCR was recovered from a woman aged 55-69 years in a cohort sampled during active or convalescent COVID-19.

The CDR3 protein sequence reads: CAISVGSGGKTTDTQYF. The DNA reads as follows: TGTGCCATCAGTGTGGGTAGCGGGGGGAAGACCACAGATACGCAGTATTTT. The rearranged segments are TRBV10-3 and TRBJ2-3; 10 bases in the junction line up with TRBD2. The germline V gene encodes CDR1 ENHRY and CDR2 SYGVKD. From the cysteine through the phenylalanine, the CDR3 covers 17 amino acids. Only the CDR3 DNA is retained, 51 bases long and in frame from the first base. Germline trimming amounts to 4 bases on V and 2 bases on J, with 9 as the count of junction bases outside the gene matches.